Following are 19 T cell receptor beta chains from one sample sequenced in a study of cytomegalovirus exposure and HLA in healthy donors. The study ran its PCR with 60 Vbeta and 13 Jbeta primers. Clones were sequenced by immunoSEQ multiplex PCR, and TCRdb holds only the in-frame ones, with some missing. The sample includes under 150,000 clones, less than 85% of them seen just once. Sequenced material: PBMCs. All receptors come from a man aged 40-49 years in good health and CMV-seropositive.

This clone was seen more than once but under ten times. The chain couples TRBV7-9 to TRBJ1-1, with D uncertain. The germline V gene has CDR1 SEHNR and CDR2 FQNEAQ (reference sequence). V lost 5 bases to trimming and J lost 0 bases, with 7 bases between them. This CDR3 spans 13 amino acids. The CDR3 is CASSDTLNTEAFF. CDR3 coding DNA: TGTGCCAGCAGCGACACACTGAACACTGAAGCTTTCTTT.

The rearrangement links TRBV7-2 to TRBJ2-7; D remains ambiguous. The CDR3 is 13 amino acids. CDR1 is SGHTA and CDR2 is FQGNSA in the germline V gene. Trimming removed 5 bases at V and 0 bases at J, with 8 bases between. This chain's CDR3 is CASSQLPSYEQYF. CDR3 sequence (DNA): TGTGCCAGCAGCCAACTACCCTCCTACGAGCAGTACTTC.

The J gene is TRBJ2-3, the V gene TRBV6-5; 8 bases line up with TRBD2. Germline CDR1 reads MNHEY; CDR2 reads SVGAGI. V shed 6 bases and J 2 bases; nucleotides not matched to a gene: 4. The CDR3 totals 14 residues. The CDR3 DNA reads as TGTGCCAGCAGCGAGGGACTAGACACAGATACGCAGTATTTT. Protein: CASSEGLDTDTQYF.

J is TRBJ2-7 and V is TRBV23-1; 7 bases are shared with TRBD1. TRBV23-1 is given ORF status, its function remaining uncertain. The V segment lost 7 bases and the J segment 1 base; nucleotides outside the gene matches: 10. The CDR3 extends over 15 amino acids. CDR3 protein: CASTPWGQPSYEQYF. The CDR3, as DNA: TGCGCCAGCACGCCTTGGGGACAGCCATCCTACGAGCAGTACTTC.

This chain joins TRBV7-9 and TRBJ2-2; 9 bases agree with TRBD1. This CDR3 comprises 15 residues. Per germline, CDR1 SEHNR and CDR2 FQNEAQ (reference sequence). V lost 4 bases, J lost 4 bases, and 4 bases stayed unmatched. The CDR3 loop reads CASSYDRGFTGELFF. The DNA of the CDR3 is TGTGCCAGCAGCTATGACAGGGGGTTCACCGGGGAGCTGTTTTTT.

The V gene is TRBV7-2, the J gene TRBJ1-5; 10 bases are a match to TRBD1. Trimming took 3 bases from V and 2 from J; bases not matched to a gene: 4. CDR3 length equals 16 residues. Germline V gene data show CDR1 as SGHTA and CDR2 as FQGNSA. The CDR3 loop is CASSFDGTGGNQPQHF. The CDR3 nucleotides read TGTGCCAGCAGCTTCGACGGGACAGGGGGCAATCAGCCCCAGCATTTT.

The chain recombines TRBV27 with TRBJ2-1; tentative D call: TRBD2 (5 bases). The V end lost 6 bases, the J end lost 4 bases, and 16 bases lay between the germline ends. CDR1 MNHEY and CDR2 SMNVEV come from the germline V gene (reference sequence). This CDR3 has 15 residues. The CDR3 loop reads CASRPEGVRYNEQFF. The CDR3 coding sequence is TGTGCCAGCAGGCCTGAGGGAGTGAGATACAATGAGCAGTTCTTC.

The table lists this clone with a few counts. The CDR3 coding sequence is TGTGCCAGCAGTTTATCGCGCGGGTTCTACGAGCAGTACTTC. This translates into CASSLSRGFYEQYF. The chain employs TRBV27 and TRBJ2-7; D is possibly TRBD2 (5 bases). Trimming removed 0 bases at V and 3 bases at J, with 9 bases between. The CDR3 runs 14 residues. CDR1 and CDR2 from the germline V gene are MNHEY and SMNVEV (reference sequence).

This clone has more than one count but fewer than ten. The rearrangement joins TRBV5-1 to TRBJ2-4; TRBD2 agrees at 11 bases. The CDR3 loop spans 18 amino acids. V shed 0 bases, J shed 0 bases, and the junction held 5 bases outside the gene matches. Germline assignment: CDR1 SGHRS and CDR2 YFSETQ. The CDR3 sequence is CASSLGTSGGIAKNIQYF. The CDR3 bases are TGCGCCAGCAGCTTGGGCACTAGCGGGGGAATAGCCAAAAACATTCAGTACTTC.

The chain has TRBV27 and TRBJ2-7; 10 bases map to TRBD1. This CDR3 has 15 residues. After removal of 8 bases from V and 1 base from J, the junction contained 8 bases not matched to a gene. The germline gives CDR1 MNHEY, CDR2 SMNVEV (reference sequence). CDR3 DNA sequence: TGTGCCAGCGGGACCGGGACAGGGGTATCCTACGAGCAGTACTTC. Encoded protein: CASGTGTGVSYEQYF.

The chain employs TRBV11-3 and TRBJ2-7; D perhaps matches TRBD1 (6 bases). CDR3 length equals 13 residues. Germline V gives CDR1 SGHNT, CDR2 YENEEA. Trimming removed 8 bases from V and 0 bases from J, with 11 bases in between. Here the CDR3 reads CASGRTDSYEQYF. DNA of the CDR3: TGTGCCAGCGGCCGGACAGACTCCTACGAGCAGTACTTC.

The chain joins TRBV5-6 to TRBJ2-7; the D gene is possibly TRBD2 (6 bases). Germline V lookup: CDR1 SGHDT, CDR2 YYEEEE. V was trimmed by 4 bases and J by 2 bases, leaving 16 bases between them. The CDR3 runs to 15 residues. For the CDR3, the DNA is TGTGCCAGCAGCCGACGGGGTGCGGGAACCTACGAGCAGTACTTC. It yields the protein CASSRRGAGTYEQYF.

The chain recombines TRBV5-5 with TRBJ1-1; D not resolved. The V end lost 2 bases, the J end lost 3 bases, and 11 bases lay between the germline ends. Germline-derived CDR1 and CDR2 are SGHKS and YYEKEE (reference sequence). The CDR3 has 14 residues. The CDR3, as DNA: TGTGCCAGCAGCTTCAGGCAGATTGACACTGAAGCTTTCTTT. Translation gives CASSFRQIDTEAFF.

DNA of the CDR3: TGTGCCTCGGCGCCCGCGGGTGACGGAGGGACCCAGTACTTC. This gives the protein CASAPAGDGGTQYF. V usage is TRBV6-6 and J usage is TRBJ2-5; TRBD2 is a possible D gene (5 bases). Per the germline V gene, CDR1 is MNHNY and CDR2 is SVGAGI (reference sequence). The V end was cut by 11 bases, the J end by 7 bases, with 23 bases between. The CDR3 totals 14 residues.

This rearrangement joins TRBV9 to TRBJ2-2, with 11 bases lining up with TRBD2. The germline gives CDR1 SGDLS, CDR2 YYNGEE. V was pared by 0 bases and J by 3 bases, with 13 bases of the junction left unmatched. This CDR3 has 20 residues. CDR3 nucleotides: TGTGCCAGCAGCGTAGGGGGAAGGGGACTAGCGGCAGGGGACACCGGGGAGCTGTTTTTT. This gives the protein CASSVGGRGLAAGDTGELFF.

CDR3 nucleotide sequence: TGTGCCAGCAGCTCTAGGACAGGGGGACACCGGGGCTACACCTTC. Residues: CASSSRTGGHRGYTF. The chain uses TRBV5-6 and TRBJ1-2, with 10 bases matching TRBD1. Looked up from germline, CDR1 is SGHDT and CDR2 is YYEEEE. The CDR3 spans 15 residues. The junction had 10 bases not matched to a gene; V was cut back by 3 bases and J by 8 bases.

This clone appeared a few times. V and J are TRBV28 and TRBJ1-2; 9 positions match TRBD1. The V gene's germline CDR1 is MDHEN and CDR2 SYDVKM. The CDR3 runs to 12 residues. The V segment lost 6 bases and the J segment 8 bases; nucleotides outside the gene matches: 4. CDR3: CASRRDRDGYTF. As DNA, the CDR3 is TGTGCCAGCAGACGGGACAGGGACGGCTACACCTTC.

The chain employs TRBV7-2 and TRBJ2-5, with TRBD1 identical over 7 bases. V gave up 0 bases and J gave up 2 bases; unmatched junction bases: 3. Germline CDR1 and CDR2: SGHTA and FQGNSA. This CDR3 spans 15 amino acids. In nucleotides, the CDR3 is TGTGCCAGCAGCTTAGCCCGCAGGGGGCAAGAGACCCAGTACTTC. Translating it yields CASSLARRGQETQYF. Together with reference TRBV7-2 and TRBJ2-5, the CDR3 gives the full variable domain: GAGVSQSPSNKVTEKGKDVELRCDPISGHTALYWYRQSLGQGLEFLIYFQGNSAPDKSGLPSDRFSAERTGGSVSTLTIQRTQQEDSAVYLCASSLARRGQETQYFGPGTRLLVL.

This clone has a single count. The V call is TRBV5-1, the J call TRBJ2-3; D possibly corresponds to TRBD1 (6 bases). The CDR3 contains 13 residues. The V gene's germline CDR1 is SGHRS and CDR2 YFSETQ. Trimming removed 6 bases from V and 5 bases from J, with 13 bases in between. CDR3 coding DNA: TGCGCCAGCACACTGGACAGCGGAGATACGCAGTATTTT. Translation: CASTLDSGDTQYF.